This T cell receptor (beta chain) comes out of a study of blood T cells in healthy people across ages. Isolation recovered at least 7 million PBMCs from every sample. A few counts support this clonotype. Alongside a J-beta primer mix, a sample-barcoded 5' primer served in a second PCR lasting roughly 6 to 11 cycles. Using its own MiXCR run on the 5' RACE reads, TCRdb lists one record per CDR3 protein. The sample comprises around 1,700,000 distinct CDR3 sequences, 25% to 30% of which are singletons, and roughly 8.2% rests with the top ten. The germline CDR1 and CDR2 sequences are SGHVS and FNYEAQ. This CDR3 is built from 13 residues. Trimming left V 1 base short and J 6 bases short, with 8 bases between.

The sequence was obtained from a woman in her 30s in good health. The chain uses TRBV7-6 and TRBJ2-3, with D hard to call. The specimen was blood. As DNA, the CDR3 is TGTGCCAGCAGCTTAGTCGCCAGTGATACGCAGTATTTT. Translated: CASSLVASDTQYF.